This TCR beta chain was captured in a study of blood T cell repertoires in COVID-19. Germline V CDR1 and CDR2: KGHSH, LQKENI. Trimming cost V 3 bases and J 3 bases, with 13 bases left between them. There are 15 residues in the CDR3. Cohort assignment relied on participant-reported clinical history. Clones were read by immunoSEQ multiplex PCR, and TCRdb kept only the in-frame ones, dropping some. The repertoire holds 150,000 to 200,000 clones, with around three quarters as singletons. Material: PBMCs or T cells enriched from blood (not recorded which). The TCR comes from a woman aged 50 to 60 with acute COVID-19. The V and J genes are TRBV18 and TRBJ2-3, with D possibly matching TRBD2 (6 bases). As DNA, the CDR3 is TGTGCCAGCTCACCCGAACTAGCTCGAACAGATACGCAGTATTTT. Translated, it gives CASSPELARTDTQYF.